Detailed here is one TCR beta chain. Its antigen remains unknown. Sequenced by immunoSEQ multiplex PCR; TCRdb stores in-frame clones only, minus some. Of about 38,000 clones in the sample, 80% to 90% were seen once. CDR3 length equals 13 residues. CDR1 SGHAT and CDR2 FQDESV come from the germline V gene (reference sequence). Trimming cost V 6 bases and J 5 bases, with 14 bases left between them. This sample stems from a study of radiotherapy plus CTLA-4 blockade in lung cancer. Study-wide results and limits: Radiotherapy plus ipilimumab was followed by expansion in blood of tumor-derived TCR clones.

The chain links TRBV11-1 to TRBJ2-7, with D perhaps matching TRBD1 (6 bases). Sequenced here: peripheral blood, sampled from a patient treated with radiotherapy plus ipilimumab. This TCR was recovered from a human donor with non-small cell lung cancer whose response to radiotherapy plus ipilimumab could not be evaluated. CDR3 amino acids: CASSPGVGDEQYF. CDR3 sequence (DNA): TGTGCCAGCAGTCCAGGGGTGGGTGACGAGCAGTACTTC.